These T cell receptor beta chains were read from a single sample in a study of control samples from healthy donors and cancer patients. Some clones are missing from TCRdb's copy, which holds only in-frame ones; the method was immunoSEQ multiplex PCR. The sample includes 190,000 or so clones, roughly 91% of them seen just once. The sequencing sample was made of blood. All receptors derive from a man between 18 and 35 years old in good health. CDR3s include the opening cysteine and the closing phenylalanine or tryptophan. Fields, in order: clone size, D gene, J gene, V gene, CDR3 DNA, CDR3 protein. The D gene is left open where the match is weak. Where a row states a size, it is once, few, many or the class of an expanded clone; other rows omit it.

>NA|NA|TRBJ1-6|TRBV19
TGTGCCAGTAGTATAGAGCGGCCATGGGGTTCACCCCTCCACTTT
CASSIERPWGSPLHF
>NA|TRBD2|TRBJ2-1|TRBV29-1
TGCAGCGTTGAAGTCGGGACTAGGTACAATGAGCAGTTCTTC
CSVEVGTRYNEQFF
>once|TRBD2|TRBJ2-1|TRBV3-1/TRBV3-2
TGTGCCAGCAGCCAAGGGACTAGCGGGGGACCTTACAATGAGCAGTTCTTC
CASSQGTSGGPYNEQFF
>NA|NA|TRBJ2-2|TRBV9
TGTGCCAGCAGCCCCCGCAGGGGACTCACCGGGGAGCTGTTTTTT
CASSPRRGLTGELFF
>NA|NA|TRBJ1-6|TRBV30
TGTGCCTGGGGGGAAGGAAATTCACCCCTCCACTTT
CAWGEGNSPLHF
>NA|TRBD1|TRBJ1-5|TRBV5-6
TGTGCCAGCAGCTCCACTAAGGGACAGGGACGCAATCAGCCCCAGCATTTT
CASSSTKGQGRNQPQHF
>NA|NA|TRBJ1-4|TRBV19
TGTGCCAGTAGTACGGACAGCCGTATTAATGAAAAACTGTTTTTT
CASSTDSRINEKLFF
>once|NA|TRBJ1-5|TRBV24-1
TGTGCCACCAGTGACGCAACCCGGACAACTAGCAATCAGCCCCAGCATTTT
CATSDATRTTSNQPQHF
>NA|TRBD2|TRBJ2-1|TRBV5-6
TGTGCCAGCAGCCAATACTTACTAGCGGGGGGTAACAATGAGCAGTTCTTC
CASSQYLLAGGNNEQFF
>NA|NA|TRBJ1-1|TRBV7-2
TGTGCCAGCAGCTTAAGGGGCGGCACTGAAGCTTTCTTT
CASSLRGGTEAFF
>NA|TRBD1|TRBJ2-7|TRBV19
TGTGCCAGTACCTCCAATCCCGGGACAGCCTACGAGCAGTACTTC
CASTSNPGTAYEQYF
>NA|NA|TRBJ1-2|TRBV24-1
TGTGCCACCAGTGGGGACCGCGTTGGCTACACCTTC
CATSGDRVGYTF
>NA|TRBD1|TRBJ1-1|TRBV19
TGTGCCAGTAGTCCCCGGGACAGGGTCAAAGCTTTCTTT
CASSPRDRVKAFF
>NA|NA|TRBJ2-5|TRBV29-1
TGCAGCTTCCGGCCACCACAAGAGACCCAGTACTTC
CSFRPPQETQYF
>once|NA|TRBJ1-6|TRBV3-1/TRBV3-2
TGTGCCAGCAGTAGGAAATATTTTCAGGGACGTTCACCCCTCCACTTT
CASSRKYFQGRSPLHF
>NA|TRBD2|TRBJ2-1|TRBV10-2
TGCGCCAGCAGAATTAGCGGGGGGGGTTACAATGAGCAGTTCTTC
CASRISGGGYNEQFF
>NA|NA|TRBJ2-7|TRBV12-1
TGTGCCACCCTTCTAGCTTACGTAGACGAGCAGTACTTC
CATLLAYVDEQYF
>NA|NA|TRBJ1-2|TRBV7-9
TGTGCCAGCAGCCCGAGGGATGGCTACACCTTC
CASSPRDGYTF
>NA|TRBD1|TRBJ1-1|TRBV5-1
TGCGCCAGCAGCTTGGCAGGGGGCGCCTTGGGAGACACTGAAGCTTTCTTT
CASSLAGGALGDTEAFF
>few|TRBD2|TRBJ2-5|TRBV5-1
TGCGCCAGCAGCTCAACCGGGACTAGCGAGGAGACCCAGTACTTC
CASSSTGTSEETQYF
>NA|TRBD2|TRBJ2-1|TRBV5-4
TGTGCCAGCAGCTTGGAAGGCGGGGGATACAATGAGCAGTTCTTC
CASSLEGGGYNEQFF
>NA|NA|TRBJ1-3|TRBV6-1
TGTGCCAGCAGTCTAACAGCAAACTCTGGAAACACCATATATTTT
CASSLTANSGNTIYF
>NA|NA|TRBJ2-5|TRBV12-3/TRBV12-4
TGTGCCAGCAGTAAACAGGGATGGGAGACCCAGTACTTC
CASSKQGWETQYF
>NA|NA|TRBJ2-7|TRBV2
TGTGCCAGCAGTGAACAGGGGTGGGAGCAGTACTTC
CASSEQGWEQYF
>NA|TRBD1|TRBJ2-1|TRBV20-1
TGCAGTGCTAATGACAGGGGGATCTACAATGAGCAGTTCTTC
CSANDRGIYNEQFF
>few|TRBD1|TRBJ1-2|TRBV14
TGTGCCAGCAGCCAAGAAAGGACAGGGGGCGGAGGCTACACCTTC
CASSQERTGGGGYTF
>NA|NA|TRBJ1-1|TRBV28
TGTGCCAGCAGCACCCCAAGAAACTCGAACACTGAAGCTTTCTTT
CASSTPRNSNTEAFF
>NA|TRBD2|TRBJ2-3|TRBV11-2
TGTGCCAGCAGCGTAGTTGTAGCGGGGGGGGCAGATACGCAGTATTTT
CASSVVVAGGADTQYF
>NA|NA|TRBJ2-6|TRBV6-5
TGTGCCAGCCTTCGTGGGGCTGGGGCCAACGTCCTGACTTTC
CASLRGAGANVLTF
>NA|TRBD1|TRBJ2-7|TRBV28
TGTGCCAGCACCCCGGGGGACAGGGGCTACGAGCAGTACTTC
CASTPGDRGYEQYF
>NA|TRBD1|TRBJ1-2|TRBV7-9
TGTGCCAGCAGCCCACGGTTCTGGGCAGGGGGAAGGACTAACTATGGCTACACCTTC
CASSPRFWAGGRTNYGYTF
>few|NA|TRBJ1-5|TRBV28
TGTGCCAGCAGTTGGGGCCGAAATCAGCCCCAGCATTTT
CASSWGRNQPQHF
>NA|NA|TRBJ2-7|TRBV2
TGTGCCAGCAGTGTATCCTACGAGCAGTACTTC
CASSVSYEQYF
>NA|NA|TRBJ2-7|TRBV14
TGTGCCAGCAGCCAATTCACGCTACAGGGAGAGCAGTACTTC
CASSQFTLQGEQYF
>NA|NA|TRBJ1-5|TRBV27
TGTGCCAGCAGTTTCCGCCGAGACAGCAATCAGCCCCAGCATTTT
CASSFRRDSNQPQHF
>NA|NA|TRBJ1-4|TRBV9
TGTGCCAGCAGCGCAGGTTTGGTTCCAACTAATGAAAAACTGTTTTTT
CASSAGLVPTNEKLFF
>NA|NA|TRBJ1-3|TRBV5-1
TGCGCCAGCAGCTTGGAACCAGGGCTTGCGTACACCATATATTTT
CASSLEPGLAYTIYF
>NA|NA|TRBJ1-3|TRBV5-6
TGTGCCAGCAGCTATCAAGGATCGGGAAACACCATATATTTT
CASSYQGSGNTIYF
>NA|TRBD2|TRBJ2-1|TRBV5-4
TGTGCCAGCAGCTTGGATAGCGGGGGGGCGAATGAGCAGTTCTTC
CASSLDSGGANEQFF
>NA|NA|TRBJ2-7|TRBV7-3
TGTGCCAGCAGCCCACAACAGGGTGGCGAGCAGTACTTC
CASSPQQGGEQYF
>NA|NA|TRBJ1-1|TRBV6-4
TGTGCCAGCAGTGTTTTCCCGAACACTGAAGCTTTCTTT
CASSVFPNTEAFF
>NA|TRBD1|TRBJ1-2|TRBV5-4
TGTGCCAGCAGCTCAGGGGGACAGGGGGAATTTTTAGGTGGCTACACCTTC
CASSSGGQGEFLGGYTF
>once|TRBD1|TRBJ2-7|TRBV5-1
TGCGCCAGCAGCTTTGCCCGGGACAGGAGCTCCTACGAGCAGTACTTC
CASSFARDRSSYEQYF
>NA|NA|TRBJ1-6|TRBV6-6
TGTGCCAGCAGTTCTGGCTATAATTCACCCCTCCACTTT
CASSSGYNSPLHF
>once|NA|TRBJ1-5|TRBV6-5
TGTGCCAGCAGTACCCAGGGAGCTCAGCCCCAGCATTTT
CASSTQGAQPQHF
>NA|NA|TRBJ1-6|TRBV25-1
TGTGCCAGCAGTTCAAATAATTCACCCCTCCACTTT
CASSSNNSPLHF
>NA|NA|TRBJ2-3|TRBV28
TGTGCCAGCAGTATCCGAGTAGGCACAGATACGCAGTATTTT
CASSIRVGTDTQYF
>NA|TRBD2|TRBJ2-3|TRBV2
TGTGCCAGCACCGTAGCGGGGGGGCCAGATACGCAGTATTTT
CASTVAGGPDTQYF
>once|TRBD1|TRBJ2-1|TRBV9
TGTGCCAGCAGCCCAGCAGGGGGCTCTGGAAATGAGCAGTTCTTC
CASSPAGGSGNEQFF
>once|TRBD1|TRBJ1-6|TRBV7-2
TGTGCCAGCAGCCCACGACAGGGGGGAAGGCCCCTCCACTTT
CASSPRQGGRPLHF
>NA|NA|TRBJ1-1|TRBV18
TGTGCCAGCTCAATACAAAGGGGAACTGAAGCTTTCTTT
CASSIQRGTEAFF
>NA|NA|TRBJ1-5|TRBV27
TGTGCCAGCAGTTTAGGGGGGAGCGGGAGGCCCCAGCATTTT
CASSLGGSGRPQHF